The clone carrying this T cell receptor beta chain was counted only a few times. TCRdb passed the RT-PCR reads through MiXCR, listing each CDR3 protein once. Seen here are 550,000 to 750,000 distinct CDR3 sequences, 13% to 15% observed once, and the top ten hold 3% to 4.5%. The CDR3 totals 11 residues. The V and J ends lost 6 bases and 6 bases respectively, with 8 bases between them. Germline values: CDR1 DFQATT, CDR2 SNEGSKA (reference sequence). The sequencing input was memory CD4+ T cells from blood. The chain carries TRBV20-1 and TRBJ2-2; no definite D call. This receptor was obtained from a female donor in good health, serving as a healthy control. The CDR3 DNA reads TGCAGTGCCCCCGTTCCCGGGGAGCTGTTTTTT. The encoded protein is CSAPVPGELFF.